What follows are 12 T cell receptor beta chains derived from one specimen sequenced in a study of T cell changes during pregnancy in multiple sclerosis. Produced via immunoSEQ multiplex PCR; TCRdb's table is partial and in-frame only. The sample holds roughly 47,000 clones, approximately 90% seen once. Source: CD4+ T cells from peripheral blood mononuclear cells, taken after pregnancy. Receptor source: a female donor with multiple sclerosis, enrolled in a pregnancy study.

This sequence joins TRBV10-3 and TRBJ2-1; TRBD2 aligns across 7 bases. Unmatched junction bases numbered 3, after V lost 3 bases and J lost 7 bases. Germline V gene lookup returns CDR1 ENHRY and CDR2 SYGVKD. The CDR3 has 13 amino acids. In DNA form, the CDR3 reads TGTGCCATCAGTGACACGGGGGGAAATGAGCAGTTCTTC. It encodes CAISDTGGNEQFF.

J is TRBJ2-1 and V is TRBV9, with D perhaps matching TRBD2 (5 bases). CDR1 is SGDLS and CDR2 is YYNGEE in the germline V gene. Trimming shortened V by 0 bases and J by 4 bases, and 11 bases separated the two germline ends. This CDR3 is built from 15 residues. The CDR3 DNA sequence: TGTGCCAGCAGCGTAGTTGGAGCGGAGTACAATGAGCAGTTCTTC. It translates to CASSVVGAEYNEQFF.

In DNA form, the CDR3 reads TGTGCCAGCAAAGGGACTAGCGGGGTCAAGTACTTC. It codes for CASKGTSGVKYF. V usage is TRBV25-1 and J usage is TRBJ2-7; 13 bases agree with TRBD2. Germline CDR1 MGHDK, CDR2 SYGVNS. This CDR3 has 12 residues. V shed 7 bases and J 11 bases; nucleotides not matched to a gene: 5.

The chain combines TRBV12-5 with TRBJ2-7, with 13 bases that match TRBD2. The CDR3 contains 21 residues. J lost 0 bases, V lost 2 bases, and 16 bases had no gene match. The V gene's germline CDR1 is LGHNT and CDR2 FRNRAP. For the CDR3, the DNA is TGTGCTAGTGGTTTGCTGAGGACTAGCGGGAGTCTTAATTCCCCCTCCTACGAGCAGTACTTC. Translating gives CASGLLRTSGSLNSPSYEQYF. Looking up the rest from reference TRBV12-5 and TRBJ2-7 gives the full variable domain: DARVTQTPRHKVTEMGQEVTMRCQPILGHNTVFWYRQTMMQGLELLAYFRNRAPLDDSGMPKDRFSAEMPDATLATLKIQPSEPRDSAVYFCASGLLRTSGSLNSPSYEQYFGPGTRLTVT.

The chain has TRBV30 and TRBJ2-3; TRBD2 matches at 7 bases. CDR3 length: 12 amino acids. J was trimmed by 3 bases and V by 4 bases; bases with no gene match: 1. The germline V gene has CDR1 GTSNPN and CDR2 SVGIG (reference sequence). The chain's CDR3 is CAWNGRTDTQYF. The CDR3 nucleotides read TGTGCCTGGAACGGGAGGACAGATACGCAGTATTTT.

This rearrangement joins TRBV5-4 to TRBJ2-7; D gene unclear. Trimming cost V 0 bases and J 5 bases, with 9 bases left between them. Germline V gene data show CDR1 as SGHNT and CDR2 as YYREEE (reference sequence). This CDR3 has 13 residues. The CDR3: CASSLVPNNEQYF. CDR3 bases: TGTGCCAGCAGCTTGGTTCCAAACAACGAGCAGTACTTC.

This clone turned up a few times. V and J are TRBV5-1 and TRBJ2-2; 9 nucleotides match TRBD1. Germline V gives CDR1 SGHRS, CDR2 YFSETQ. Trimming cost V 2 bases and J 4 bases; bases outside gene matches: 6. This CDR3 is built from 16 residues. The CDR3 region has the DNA TGCGCCAGCAGCTTACAAAAGACAGGGGGCACCGGGGAGCTGTTTTTT. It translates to CASSLQKTGGTGELFF.

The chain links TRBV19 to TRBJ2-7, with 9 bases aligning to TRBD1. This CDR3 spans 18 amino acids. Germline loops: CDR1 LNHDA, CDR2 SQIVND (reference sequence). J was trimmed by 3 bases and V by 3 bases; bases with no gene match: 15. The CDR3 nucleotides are TGTGCCAGTAGTATTTATGGGACCACGGGACAGGGATTCTACGAGCAGTACTTC. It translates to CASSIYGTTGQGFYEQYF.

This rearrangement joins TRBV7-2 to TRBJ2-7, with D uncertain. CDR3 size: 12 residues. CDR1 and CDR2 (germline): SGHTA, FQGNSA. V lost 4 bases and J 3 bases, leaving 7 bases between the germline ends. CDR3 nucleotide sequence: TGTGCCAGCAGCTCCCCACACTACGAGCAGTACTTC. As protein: CASSSPHYEQYF.

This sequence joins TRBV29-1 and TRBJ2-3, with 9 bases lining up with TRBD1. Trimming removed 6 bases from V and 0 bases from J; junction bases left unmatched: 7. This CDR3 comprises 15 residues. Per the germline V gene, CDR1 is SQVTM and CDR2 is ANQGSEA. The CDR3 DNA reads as TGCAGCGTAGCAAAACAGGGGGCGAGCACAGATACGCAGTATTTT. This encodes CSVAKQGASTDTQYF.

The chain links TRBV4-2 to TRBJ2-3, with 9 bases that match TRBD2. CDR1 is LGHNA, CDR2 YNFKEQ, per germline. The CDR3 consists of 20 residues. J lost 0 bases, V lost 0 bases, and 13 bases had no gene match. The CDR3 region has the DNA TGTGCCAGCAGCCAAGATCGGGAGAAAGGCGGGAGGGCTAGCACAGATACGCAGTATTTT. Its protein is CASSQDREKGGRASTDTQYF.

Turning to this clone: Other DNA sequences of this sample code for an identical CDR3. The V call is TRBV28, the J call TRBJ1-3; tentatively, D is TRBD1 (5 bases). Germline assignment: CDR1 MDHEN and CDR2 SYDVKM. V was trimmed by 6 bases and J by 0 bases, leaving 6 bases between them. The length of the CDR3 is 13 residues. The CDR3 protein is CASRDSSGNTIYF. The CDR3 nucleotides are TGTGCCAGCAGAGACAGCTCTGGAAACACCATATATTTT.